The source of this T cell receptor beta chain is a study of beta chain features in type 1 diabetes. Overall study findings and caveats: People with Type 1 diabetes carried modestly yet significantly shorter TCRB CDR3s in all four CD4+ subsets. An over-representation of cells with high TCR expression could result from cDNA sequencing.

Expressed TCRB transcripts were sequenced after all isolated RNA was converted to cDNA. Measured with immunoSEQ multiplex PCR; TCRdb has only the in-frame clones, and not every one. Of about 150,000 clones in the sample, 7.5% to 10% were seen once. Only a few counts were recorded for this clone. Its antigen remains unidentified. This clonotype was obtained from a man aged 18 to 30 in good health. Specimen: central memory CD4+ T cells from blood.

The CDR3 region has the DNA TGTGCCAGCAGCCCCGACCGGGACAATGAGCAGTTCTTC. Translated, it gives CASSPDRDNEQFF. The chain employs TRBV7-2 and TRBJ2-1; D gene unclear. V shed 5 bases and J shed 5 bases, with 10 bases lying between them. The CDR3 has 13 amino acids. Germline V gives CDR1 SGHTA, CDR2 FQGNSA.